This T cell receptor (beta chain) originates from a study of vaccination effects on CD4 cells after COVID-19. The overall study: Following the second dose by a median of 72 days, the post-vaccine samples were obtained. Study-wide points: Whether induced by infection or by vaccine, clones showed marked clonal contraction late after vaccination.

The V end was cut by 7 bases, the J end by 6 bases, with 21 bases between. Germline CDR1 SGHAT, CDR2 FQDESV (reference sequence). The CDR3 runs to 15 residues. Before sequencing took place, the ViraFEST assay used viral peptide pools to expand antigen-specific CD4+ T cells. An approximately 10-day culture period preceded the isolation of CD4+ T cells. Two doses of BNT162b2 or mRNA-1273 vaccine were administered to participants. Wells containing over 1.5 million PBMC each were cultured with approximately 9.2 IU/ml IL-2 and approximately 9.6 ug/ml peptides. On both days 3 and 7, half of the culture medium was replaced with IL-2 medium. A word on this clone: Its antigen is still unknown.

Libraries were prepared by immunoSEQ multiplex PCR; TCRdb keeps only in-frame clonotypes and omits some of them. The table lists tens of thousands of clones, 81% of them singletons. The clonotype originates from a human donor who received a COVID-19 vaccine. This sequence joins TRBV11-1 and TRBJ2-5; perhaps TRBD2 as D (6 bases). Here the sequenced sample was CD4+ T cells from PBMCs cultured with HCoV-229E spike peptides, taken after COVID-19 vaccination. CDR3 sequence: CASTHELGGSKTQYF. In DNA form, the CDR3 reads TGTGCCAGCACCCACGAACTGGGGGGATCAAAGACCCAGTACTTC.